The present entry profiles one T cell receptor beta chain with its context. V trimming: 0 bases; J trimming: 3 bases; junction bases outside the gene matches: 6. Germline V gives CDR1 SGHRS, CDR2 YFSETQ. There are 16 residues in the CDR3. TCRdb keeps only in-frame clones here, not all; method: immunoSEQ multiplex PCR. The sample has about 220,000 clones; roughly four fifths are singletons. This specimen belongs to a study of blood T cell repertoires in COVID-19. Sequenced input: peripheral blood. The TCR sequence derives from a woman between 65 and 79 years old with COVID-19, enrolled during active disease. The J gene is TRBJ2-5, the V gene TRBV5-1; 9 bases fit TRBD2. CDR3 sequence reads: CASSLGVAGGKETQYF. For the CDR3, the DNA is TGCGCCAGCAGCTTGGGTGTCGCGGGAGGGAAAGAGACCCAGTACTTC.